One sample yielded the 14 T cell receptor beta chains listed below, sequenced in a study of technical replicates of blood from a few donors. Data came from immunoSEQ multiplex PCR; TCRdb stores just in-frame clones and leaves some out. The sample shows around 85,000 clones, about 93% of them seen only once. Source material: T cells isolated from PBMCs. The receptors originated from a human donor in good health.

The chain employs TRBV6-1 and TRBJ1-3, with D perhaps TRBD1 (6 bases). The length of the CDR3 is 15 residues. The germline gives CDR1 MNHNS, CDR2 SASEGT. The V and J ends lost 8 bases and 0 bases respectively, with 14 bases between them. CDR3 loop: CASLTWGLSGNTIYF. The CDR3 DNA sequence: TGTGCCAGCCTGACTTGGGGGCTCTCTGGAAACACCATATATTTT.

V usage is TRBV27 and J usage is TRBJ2-5; D is uncertain. CDR3 length equals 13 residues. V lost 6 bases and J lost 0, with 8 bases in between. In germline, CDR1 is MNHEY, CDR2 SMNVEV (reference sequence). CDR3 sequence (DNA): TGTGCCAGCAGAGAAGCGAACCAAGAGACCCAGTACTTC. As protein: CASREANQETQYF.

V and J are TRBV10-3 and TRBJ2-7; 8 bases align to TRBD1. J was trimmed by 7 bases and V by 3 bases; bases with no gene match: 5. Germline V gene sequence: CDR1 ENHRY, CDR2 SYGVKD. The CDR3 has 13 amino acids. The CDR3 sequence: CAISDSDREEQYF. DNA for the CDR3: TGTGCCATCAGTGATTCGGACAGGGAAGAGCAGTACTTC.

The CDR3 sequence: CASSRLLGGDSNQPQHF. The CDR3 coding sequence is TGTGCCAGCTCACGATTGTTAGGGGGCGATAGCAATCAGCCCCAGCATTTT. The chain joins TRBV18 to TRBJ1-5; 7 bases line up with TRBD1. The germline V gene encodes CDR1 KGHSH and CDR2 LQKENI. Trimming at V came to 4 bases and at J to 0 bases, leaving 9 bases not matched to a gene. The CDR3 covers 17 residues.

The rearrangement joins TRBV27 to TRBJ2-7; D ambiguous. The CDR3 is 14 amino acids. CDR1 and CDR2 from the germline V gene are MNHEY and SMNVEV (reference sequence). Trimming left V 5 bases short and J 3 bases short, with 14 bases between. Here the CDR3 reads CASSHGTADYEQYF. The DNA of the CDR3 is TGTGCCAGCAGTCACGGCACAGCCGACTACGAGCAGTACTTC.

The rearrangement uses TRBV7-2 and TRBJ2-6, with D possibly TRBD2 on 6 matching bases. Germline CDR1 and CDR2: SGHTA and FQGNSA. Trimming cost V 5 bases and J 2 bases, with 10 bases left between them. This CDR3 region has 15 residues. In DNA form, the CDR3 reads TGTGCCAGCAGCACAACGGGAGCTGGGGCCAACGTCCTGACTTTC. This encodes CASSTTGAGANVLTF. The whole variable domain, remainder taken from reference TRBV7-2 and TRBJ2-6, is GAGVSQSPSNKVTEKGKDVELRCDPISGHTALYWYRQSLGQGLEFLIYFQGNSAPDKSGLPSDRFSAERTGGSVSTLTIQRTQQEDSAVYLCASSTTGAGANVLTFGAGSRLTVL.

This clone has a single count. The chain uses TRBV4-1 and TRBJ2-4; weak D call: TRBD2 (7 bases). V lost 1 base to trimming and J lost 1 base, with 17 bases between them. Germline CDR1 reads MGHRA; CDR2 reads YSYEKL. The CDR3 runs to 18 residues. CDR3: CASSQGQAPGRAKNIQYF. The DNA for the CDR3 is TGCGCCAGCAGCCAAGGACAGGCCCCCGGGAGGGCCAAAAACATTCAGTACTTC.

This chain connects TRBV9 to TRBJ2-5; 9 bases are a match to TRBD2. Germline V gene lookup returns CDR1 SGDLS and CDR2 YYNGEE. The CDR3 is made up of 17 amino acids. Trimming cost V 5 bases and J 0 bases; bases outside gene matches: 11. The CDR3 nucleotides are TGTGCCAGCAGTGCGGGAGGGCGGGGGACGTACCAAGAGACCCAGTACTTC. Translating it yields CASSAGGRGTYQETQYF.

This chain links TRBV7-9 with TRBJ2-7; 10 positions agree with TRBD1. The CDR3 totals 16 residues. Losses at the gene ends were 1 base for V and 4 bases for J; bases not matched to a gene: 7. The germline V gene encodes CDR1 SEHNR and CDR2 FQNEAQ (reference sequence). CDR3 sequence (DNA): TGTGCCAGCAGCTTAGATATGGGACAGGGGATGTACGAGCAGTACTTC. Protein sequence: CASSLDMGQGMYEQYF.

J is TRBJ1-4 and V is TRBV18, with 12 nucleotides matching TRBD1. The CDR3 sequence is 18 residues long. CDR1 is KGHSH, CDR2 LQKENI, per germline. Germline trimming cut 3 bases from V and 1 base from J; bases unmatched to any gene: 6. CDR3 DNA sequence: TGTGCCAGCTCACCGACCGGGACAGGGGGCCGAACTAATGAAAAACTGTTTTTT. The encoded protein is CASSPTGTGGRTNEKLFF.

The table lists this clone with a count of one. J is TRBJ2-3 and V is TRBV30; tentatively, D is TRBD1 (5 bases). Trimming removed 2 bases from V and 3 bases from J, with 6 bases in between. CDR1 is GTSNPN, CDR2 SVGIG, per germline (reference sequence). This CDR3 comprises 12 residues. In DNA, the CDR3 is TGTGCCTGGAGTAAGGGGACAGATACGCAGTATTTT. Translation gives CAWSKGTDTQYF.

The chain combines TRBV5-6 with TRBJ1-1; D call uncertain. The CDR3 runs to 16 residues. Between the trimmed V and J ends, which lost 5 bases and 5 bases, there was a span of 22 bases. Germline CDR1 SGHDT, CDR2 YYEEEE. CDR3 nucleotide sequence: TGTGCCAGCAGTCCCGAATATAGAGCTGTAATAACTGAAGCTTTCTTT. This encodes CASSPEYRAVITEAFF.

The chain joins TRBV27 to TRBJ2-3; weak D call: TRBD2 (5 bases). The CDR3 covers 16 residues. Trimming stripped 3 bases from V and 1 base from J, with 14 bases between. Per germline, CDR1 MNHEY and CDR2 SMNVEV (reference sequence). The CDR3 is CASSFAGVLGTDTQYF. The CDR3 DNA is TGTGCCAGCAGTTTTGCCGGGGTATTAGGCACAGATACGCAGTATTTT.

The V call is TRBV7-6, the J call TRBJ1-6; 8 nucleotides align to TRBD1. The CDR3 has 15 residues. Trimming removed 0 bases from V and 10 bases from J; junction bases left unmatched: 5. The germline V gene encodes CDR1 SGHVS and CDR2 FNYEAQ. The CDR3 is CASSLAGQGYSPLHF. The DNA for the CDR3 is TGTGCCAGCAGCTTAGCAGGACAGGGCTACTCACCCCTCCACTTT.